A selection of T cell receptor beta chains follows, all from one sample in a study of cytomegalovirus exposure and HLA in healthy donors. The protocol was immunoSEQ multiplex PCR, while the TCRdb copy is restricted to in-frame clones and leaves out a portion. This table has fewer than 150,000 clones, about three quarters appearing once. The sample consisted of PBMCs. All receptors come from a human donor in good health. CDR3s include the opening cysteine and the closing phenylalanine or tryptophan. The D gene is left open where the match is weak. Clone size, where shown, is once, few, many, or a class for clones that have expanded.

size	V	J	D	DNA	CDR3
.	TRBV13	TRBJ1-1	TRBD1	TGTGCCAGCAGCTTAGGGACAGGGACGAACACTGAAGCTTTCTTT	CASSLGTGTNTEAFF
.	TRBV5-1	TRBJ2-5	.	TGCGCCAGCAGCTTGGAAGTGGCCGAAGAGACCCAGTACTTC	CASSLEVAEETQYF
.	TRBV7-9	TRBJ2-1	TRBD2	TGTGCCAGCAGCCATCTAGCGGGGTACAATGAGCAGTTCTTC	CASSHLAGYNEQFF
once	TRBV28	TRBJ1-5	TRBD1	TGTGCCAGTGAAGGTGAGGGCAGGGGGGATCAGCCCCAGCATTTT	CASEGEGRGDQPQHF
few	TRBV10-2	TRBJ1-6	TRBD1	TGCGCCAGCATAATGAGTCAGGGGGCGTCTAATTCACCCCTCCACTTT	CASIMSQGASNSPLHF
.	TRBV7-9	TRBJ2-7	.	TGTGCCAGCAGCTCCCACTTCGAGCAGTACTTC	CASSSHFEQYF
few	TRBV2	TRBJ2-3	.	TGTGCCAGCAGTGTGGGCCGAGGCACAGATACGCAGTATTTT	CASSVGRGTDTQYF
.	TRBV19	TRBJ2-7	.	TGTGCCAGTAGTATAGGGGCAGGGGTTCGCGACGAGCAGTACTTC	CASSIGAGVRDEQYF
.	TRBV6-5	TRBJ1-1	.	TGTGCCAGCAGTTACTCGGACATGACCACTGAAGCTTTCTTT	CASSYSDMTTEAFF
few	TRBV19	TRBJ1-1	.	TGTGCCAGTAGTAGCCTAGGACAACAAGTGAACACTGAAGCTTTCTTT	CASSSLGQQVNTEAFF
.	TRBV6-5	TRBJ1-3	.	TGTGCCAGCAACGACAGGTCTTCTGGAAACACCATATATTTT	CASNDRSSGNTIYF
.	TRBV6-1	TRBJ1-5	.	TGTGCCAGCAGTGGAGGGGGATCCCAGCCCCAGCATTTT	CASSGGGSQPQHF
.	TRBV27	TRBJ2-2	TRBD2	TGTGCCAGCAGTTTAGTTCTAGCGGGGGGTTTAAACACCGGGGAGCTGTTTTTT	CASSLVLAGGLNTGELFF
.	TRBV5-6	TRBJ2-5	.	TGTGCCGGATCGACCTTCGGGTACCAAGAGACCCAGTACTTC	CAGSTFGYQETQYF
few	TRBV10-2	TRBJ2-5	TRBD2	TGCGCCAGCCGGGAGGGACTGGTAGAGACCCAGTACTTC	CASREGLVETQYF
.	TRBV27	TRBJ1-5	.	TGTGCCAGCAGTCAGGGTGGAGTAAGCCAGCCCCAGCATTTT	CASSQGGVSQPQHF
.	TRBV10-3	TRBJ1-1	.	TGTGCCATCAGTGAGTCGGAGAACATGAACACTGAAGCTTTCTTT	CAISESENMNTEAFF
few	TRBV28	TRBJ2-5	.	TGTGCCAGCACCTGGGGAGTCCAAGAGACCCAGTACTTC	CASTWGVQETQYF
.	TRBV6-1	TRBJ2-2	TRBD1	TGTGCCAGCAGCACAGACAGGGTGACAGGGGAGCTGTTTTTT	CASSTDRVTGELFF
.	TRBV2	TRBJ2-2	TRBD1	TGTGCCAGCAGCGAGACAGGGCAACCCACCGGGGAGCTGTTTTTT	CASSETGQPTGELFF
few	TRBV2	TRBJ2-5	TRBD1	TGTGCCAGCACGGGACAGGCTATGCAGTACTTC	CASTGQAMQYF
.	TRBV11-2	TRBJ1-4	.	TGTGCCAGCAGCTTAGACTTCCAGGCTGGGGAAAAACTGTTTTTT	CASSLDFQAGEKLFF
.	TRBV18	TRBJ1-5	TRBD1	TGTGCCAGCTCCCCGACAGGGGCTGGCAATCAGCCCCAGCATTTT	CASSPTGAGNQPQHF
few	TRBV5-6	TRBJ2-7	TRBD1	TGTGCCAGCAGCCCTGGACAGGGGGTGGGGCAGTACTTC	CASSPGQGVGQYF
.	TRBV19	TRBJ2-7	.	TGTGCCAGTAGTATGGTTTTTTGCCACGATCGTGGTGGCGGCCAAACGGAGTGTGAGCAGTACTTC	CASSMVFCHDRGGGQTECEQYF
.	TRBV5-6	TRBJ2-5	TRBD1	TGTGCCAGCAGCTACGGGACAGATCAAGAGACCCAGTACTTC	CASSYGTDQETQYF
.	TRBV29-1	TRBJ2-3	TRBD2	TGCAGCGCCGGAGGTGGGCTAGCGGGAGTTTTTGGTGGTGACACGCAGTATTTT	CSAGGGLAGVFGGDTQYF
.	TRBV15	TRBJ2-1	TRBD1	TGTGCCACCAGCAGCCCTACGGGAGGACAGGGGGTTGGTGAGCAGTTCTTC	CATSSPTGGQGVGEQFF
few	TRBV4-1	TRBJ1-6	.	TGCGCCAGCAGCCAAGAATCGGGGAGTTACTCCTATAATTCACCCCTCCACTTT	CASSQESGSYSYNSPLHF
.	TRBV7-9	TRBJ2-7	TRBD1	TGTGCCAGCAGCTATGGGACAGGGGTTTCCTACGAGCAGTACTTC	CASSYGTGVSYEQYF
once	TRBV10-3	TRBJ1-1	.	TGTGCCATCAGTGAGTCGATGGGACTAGCTTTCTTT	CAISESMGLAFF
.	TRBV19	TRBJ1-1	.	TGTGCCAGTAGTACCGGGGGGGCGGGCACTGAAGCTTTCTTT	CASSTGGAGTEAFF
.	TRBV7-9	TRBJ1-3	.	TGTGCCAGCAGCTTTGGCAGTGGTTCTGGAAACACCATATATTTT	CASSFGSGSGNTIYF
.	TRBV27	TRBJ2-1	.	TGTGCCAGCAGTCAAAAAAAAGAGACAGCCTTCTCCTACAATGAGCAGTTCTTC	CASSQKKETAFSYNEQFF
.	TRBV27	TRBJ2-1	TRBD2	TGTGCCAGCAAAAAACCGGGGGGAGGTTACAATGAGCAGTTCTTC	CASKKPGGGYNEQFF
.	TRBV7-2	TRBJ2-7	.	TGTGCCAGCAGAGACCTCCAAGGACAGATTATCGACGAGCAGTACTTC	CASRDLQGQIIDEQYF
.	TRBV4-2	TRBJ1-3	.	TGTGCCAGCAGCCAAGGCACTCGCAGGTCTTGGGGAAACACCATATATTTT	CASSQGTRRSWGNTIYF
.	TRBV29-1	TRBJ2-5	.	TGCAGCGTTGACTTGGGAGTGTACCAAGAGACCCAGTACTTC	CSVDLGVYQETQYF
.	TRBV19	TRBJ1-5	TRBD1	TGTGCCAGTAGCGTCGGACAGGGGTGGGATAGCAATCAGCCCCAGCATTTT	CASSVGQGWDSNQPQHF
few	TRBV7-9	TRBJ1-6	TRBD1	TGTGCCAGCAGCACGTCGACAGGGGCGGCGTCACCCCTCCACTTT	CASSTSTGAASPLHF
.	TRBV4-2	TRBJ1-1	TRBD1	TGTGCCAGCAGCCAAGTAGGACAGGGCAACACTGAAGCTTTCTTT	CASSQVGQGNTEAFF
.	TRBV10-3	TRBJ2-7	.	TGTGCCATCAGTGAAGTCCAGGGCTACGAGCAGTACTTC	CAISEVQGYEQYF
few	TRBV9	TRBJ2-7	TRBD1	TGTGCCAGCAGCTCCGGGACAGGGGTTTACGAGCAGTACTTC	CASSSGTGVYEQYF
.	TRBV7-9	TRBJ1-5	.	TGTGCCAGCAGCATCAGTGGGGGGGCTTTGAATCAGCCCCAGCATTTT	CASSISGGALNQPQHF
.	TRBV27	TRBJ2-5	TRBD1	TGTGCCAGCAGTCTCCAAAGGACAGGCGGAGAGACCCAGTACTTC	CASSLQRTGGETQYF